This T cell receptor (beta chain) was recovered during a study of T-cell memory formation after mild COVID-19. CDR3 length: 15 residues. The V and J ends lost 4 bases and 0 bases respectively, with 12 bases between them. Germline CDR1 reads MGHRA; CDR2 reads YSYEKL. The authors produced TCR alpha and TCR beta cDNA libraries with sample barcodes and UMIs by 5'RACE using constant-segment primers. TCRdb re-called the 5' RACE reads with MiXCR, one entry per CDR3 protein. The data show some 29,000 distinct CDR3 sequences, about 15% seen once. The chain recombines TRBV4-1 with TRBJ2-5; TRBD2 might be the D (5 bases). The specimen sequenced was PBMCs or a T cell subset sorted from them (not recorded which). The clonotype comes from an adult who had mild COVID-19 (a few samples of this study predate the infection). Cell type and time point are not known. The chain's CDR3 is CASSRTSGNQETQYF. CDR3 bases: TGCGCCAGCAGCCGCACCTCGGGGAACCAAGAGACCCAGTACTTC.